This T cell receptor beta chain was observed in a study of blood T cell repertoires in COVID-19 (dated by TCRdb to about 2020). Background for the entire study: Collaborator samples came from the United States, Italy and Spain and covered acute and convalescent phases of COVID-19. A freely available public database, intended as a resource for researchers studying the immune response to SARS-CoV-2, is where the repertoires were released. The material from the prospective study consisted of cDNA or gDNA derived from T cells, B-cell-depleted T cells, or PBMCs. Nearly every sample came with metadata listing a de-identified subject ID, COVID-19 status, age in years and sex. Samples came from the ongoing ImmuneRACE study (first 160 participants) plus 1,254 subjects from 6 global collaborators. The dataset comprised deeply sampled blood TCRbeta repertoires from subjects exposed to, actively infected with, or recovered from COVID-19. Where HLA class I and class II types were available, the types were taken from metadata supplied by the sample provider, not from assay-based typing. General findings and caveats noted by the study authors: Clinical and demographic metadata were provided uncurated, with the amount varying by source and participant.

This clone came up once. It lacks a known antigen. There are no base qualities to consult, and no much larger clone falls within one base. CDR1 MNHEY and CDR2 SMNVEV are derived from the germline V gene (reference sequence). Including the terminal cysteine and phenylalanine, the CDR3 comprises 13 residues. Only the CDR3 region is kept as DNA, spanning 39 bases read in frame from base 1. Relative to germline, V is 3 bases shorter and J is 4 bases shorter, with 8 bases between their ends. The immunoSEQ Assay, a bias-controlled multiplex PCR, was used to amplify TCRbeta CDR3 regions from genomic DNA. The authors' pipeline ran thus. Within the assay, amplification of reference gene primers was used to estimate how many nucleated cells each sample contained. To quantify the absolute abundance of each unique TCRbeta CDR3 rearrangement, sequence reads were collapsed and filtered. For each sample, productive Simpson clonality was calculated as the square root of Simpson's diversity index over productive rearrangements. The immuneACCESS repertoire file appears here via TCRdb, limited to in-frame rearrangements. These files lack a portion of the clones; in checked studies, under half of the deficit traces to unresolved V genes, and the cause of the others is not known. That table furnishes V, J and clone size, whereas the DNA furnished D and trimming. The sample yields 200,000 to 250,000 clones; 65% to 90% were counted once. The leading ten clones occupy 3.8% of the sample.

Participants in the prospective study were aged about 18 to 95 years, lived in some 24 United States geographic areas, and enrolled through a virtual design. To assign participants to cohorts, the prospective study relied on clinical history that participants themselves reported in a screening survey and a study questionnaire. In the prospective study, whole blood, serum and a nasopharyngeal or oropharyngeal swab were collected from each participant by mobile phlebotomists. Participants in the prospective study had the option to provide additional blood draws and questionnaires over a 2-month period. Blood samples from the prospective study were shipped frozen or at room temperature prior to DNA extraction.

The sequence is built from TRBV27 and TRBJ2-3, with no confidently assigned D gene. The sample was PBMCs or T cells enriched from blood (not recorded which). The receptor was derived from a middle-aged woman with acute COVID-19. The CDR3 protein is CASSLDLADTQYF. Read as DNA, the sequence is TGTGCCAGCAGTTTGGATCTAGCAGATACGCAGTATTTT.